This T cell receptor beta chain was found in a study of CD8+CD57+ T cells in acquired aplastic anemia (dated 2018 in TCRdb). A note on the overall study: On average, sorted CD4+ and CD8+ cells yielded about 3 ug of extracted DNA, with a range of about 0.17 to 27.4 ug. A CD8+CD57+ expansion meant a frequency higher than the mean frequency seen in healthy subjects. Paper-wide results and their limitations: About 29 CD8+ CDR3 sequences were found to be shared between patients and controls, but these sequences appeared to be highly expressed in patients and within the immunodominant clones of the patients. Between patients and healthy controls, no significant difference in CD8+ Simpson's diversity was found (P=0.060).

This clonotype was counted many times. Its antigen has not been determined. Base qualities are missing; no much larger clone stands one base away. Profiling of TCR beta VDJ combinations and CDR3 sequences used genomic DNA as the template. TCR repertoire sequencing was run on an Illumina HiSeq 2000. As for how the authors treated the data: TRBV/TRBJ rearrangement plots, CDR3 size and DJ length profiles, and Simpson's diversity index were used to evaluate the repertoires. The most abundant DNA sequence in the deep sequencing data was defined as the immunodominant clone. CDR3 amino acid sequences were screened for sharing across subjects and compared with published repertoires and the VDJdb database. TCRdb's own reprocessing of the public reads used fastp at Q25 and MiXCR and kept productive beta chains. Each record represents a unique CDR3 protein, reported with the most common genes and DNA among its rows. The V and J calls were not made by the authors but by TCRdb's processing. In this sample the table shows about 220,000 distinct CDR3 sequences, 45% to 50% of which occur a single time. Less than 9% of the sample is taken by the ten largest.

The patients picked for sequencing were ones in whom flow cytometry had shown an expansion of CD8+CD57+ cells. Severe acquired aplastic anemia was diagnosed in all patients according to International Study of Aplastic Anemia and Agranulocytosis and Camitta criteria. No therapy had been received by the patients at the time of blood sampling. In the study, sorted CD4+ and CD8+ blood T cells from patients with severe aplastic anemia and from healthy subjects underwent deep sequencing of TCR repertoires. Patients were enrolled in the USA under clinicaltrials.gov protocols 00001620, 01623167, 00001397, 00071045, 00081523 and 00961064. Ficoll-Paque density gradient centrifugation was used to isolate peripheral blood mononuclear cells. Before DNA extraction, CD4+ and CD8+ T cells were sorted by FACS or by magnetic beads. The sequenced sample consisted of sorted CD4+, CD8+, or CD8+CD57+ T cells (not recorded which) from PBMCs. The source is a human donor with aplastic anemia.

CDR3 reads: CASGFGAPGGANVLTF. DNA sequence: TGTGCTAGTGGTTTCGGTGCACCGGGTGGGGCCAACGTCCTGACTTTC. The chain is encoded by TRBV12-5 joined to TRBJ2-6; the D gene cannot be named for sure. Trimming takes 3 bases from V and 3 bases from J, and the germline ends sit 12 bases apart. Its CDR3 holds 16 amino acids, cysteine through phenylalanine. Only the CDR3 portion is preserved as DNA: 48 bases, with reading frame beginning at the first base. CDR1 LGHNT and CDR2 FRNRAP were looked up in the germline V gene.